This T cell receptor beta chain was captured in a study of neurological immune-mediated disorders. Study information: For the 34 multiple sclerosis patients, the disease was relapsing-remitting in 31 and secondary progressive in 3.

TCRdb re-derived calls from the 5' RACE reads in MiXCR, one entry per CDR3 protein. The sample carries 71,000 or so distinct CDR3 sequences, about 5.2% recorded once. Points from the study as a whole: Levels of TCR clonal expansion peaked in HTLV-1-associated myelopathy and reached their lowest in multiple sclerosis, under those of healthy controls.

The table lists this clonotype with a few counts. Its specificity is unknown. The CDR3 consists of 17 residues. Trimming shortened V by 0 bases and J by 0 bases, and 12 bases separated the two germline ends. Looked up from germline, CDR1 is MGHRA and CDR2 is YSYEKL. This receptor was identified in a woman aged 30 to 39 with multiple sclerosis. Sequenced input: PBMCs. The rearrangement joins TRBV4-1 to TRBJ2-1; D unclear. CDR3 in DNA: TGCGCCAGCAGCCAAGATCCAGGCAGGAGCTCCTACAATGAGCAGTTCTTC. It encodes CASSQDPGRSSYNEQFF.